This T cell receptor (beta chain) came from a study of blood T cell repertoires in COVID-19. V lost 5 bases, J lost 5 bases, and 11 bases stayed unmatched. Germline loops: CDR1 SGHTA, CDR2 FQGNSA. The CDR3 runs 15 residues. TCRdb's table, derived via immunoSEQ multiplex PCR, lists solely in-frame clones and lacks some. The sample includes some 150,000 clones, 76% seen only once; the top ten take 4.5%. This TCR derives from a woman older than 75 with active or convalescent COVID-19. The V and J genes are TRBV7-2 and TRBJ1-2, with TRBD1 matching 7 bases. The sample was peripheral blood. CDR3 nucleotide sequence: TGTGCCAGCAGCCCGTCGACAGGGTTACCTTATGGCTACACCTTC. Translated: CASSPSTGLPYGYTF.